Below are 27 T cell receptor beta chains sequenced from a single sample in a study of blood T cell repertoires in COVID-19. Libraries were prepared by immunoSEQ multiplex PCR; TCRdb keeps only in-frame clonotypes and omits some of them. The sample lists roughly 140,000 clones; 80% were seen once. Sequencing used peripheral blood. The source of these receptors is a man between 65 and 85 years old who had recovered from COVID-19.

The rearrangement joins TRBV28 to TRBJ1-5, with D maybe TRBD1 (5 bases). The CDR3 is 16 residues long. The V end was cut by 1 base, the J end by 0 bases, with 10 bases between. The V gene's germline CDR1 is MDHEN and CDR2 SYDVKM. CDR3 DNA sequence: TGTGCCAGCAGTTTATCGACAGTTTATAGCAATCAGCCCCAGCATTTT. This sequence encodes CASSLSTVYSNQPQHF.

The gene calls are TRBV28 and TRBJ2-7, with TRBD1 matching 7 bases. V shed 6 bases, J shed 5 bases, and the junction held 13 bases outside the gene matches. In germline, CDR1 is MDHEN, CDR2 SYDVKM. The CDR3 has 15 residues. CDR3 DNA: TGTGCCAGCAGGCCGCCAACAGGGGCGTTCCACGAGCAGTACTTC. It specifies CASRPPTGAFHEQYF.

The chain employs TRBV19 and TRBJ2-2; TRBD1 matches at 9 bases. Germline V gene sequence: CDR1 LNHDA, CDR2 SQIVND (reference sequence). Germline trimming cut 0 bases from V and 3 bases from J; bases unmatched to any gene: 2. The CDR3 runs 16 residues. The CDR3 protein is CASSIDWDRDTGELFF. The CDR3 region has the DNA TGTGCCAGTAGTATAGATTGGGACAGGGACACCGGGGAGCTGTTTTTT.

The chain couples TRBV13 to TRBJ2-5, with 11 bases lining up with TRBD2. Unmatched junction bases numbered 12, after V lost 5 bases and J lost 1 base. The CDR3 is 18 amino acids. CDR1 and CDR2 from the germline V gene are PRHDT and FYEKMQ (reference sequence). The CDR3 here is CASSHQAWLAGGQETQYF. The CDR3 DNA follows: TGTGCCAGCAGCCACCAAGCTTGGCTAGCGGGAGGCCAAGAGACCCAGTACTTC.

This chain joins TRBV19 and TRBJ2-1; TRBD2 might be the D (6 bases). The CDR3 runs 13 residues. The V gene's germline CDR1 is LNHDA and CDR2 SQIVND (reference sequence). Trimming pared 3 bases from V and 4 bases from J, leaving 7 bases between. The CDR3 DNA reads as TGTGCCAGTAGTATTAGCGGATACAATGAGCAGTTCTTC. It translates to CASSISGYNEQFF.

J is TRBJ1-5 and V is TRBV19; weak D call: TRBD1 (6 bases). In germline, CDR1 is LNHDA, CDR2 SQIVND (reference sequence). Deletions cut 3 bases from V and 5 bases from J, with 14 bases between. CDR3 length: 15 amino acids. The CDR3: CASSIAPGEYQPQHF. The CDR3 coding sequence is TGTGCCAGTAGTATTGCCCCAGGGGAATATCAGCCCCAGCATTTT.

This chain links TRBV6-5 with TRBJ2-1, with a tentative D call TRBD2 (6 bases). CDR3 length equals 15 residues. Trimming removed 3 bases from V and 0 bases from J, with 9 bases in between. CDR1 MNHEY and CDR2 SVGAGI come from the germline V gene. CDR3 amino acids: CASSYGGDSYNEQFF. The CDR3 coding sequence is TGTGCCAGCAGTTATGGCGGGGACTCCTACAATGAGCAGTTCTTC.

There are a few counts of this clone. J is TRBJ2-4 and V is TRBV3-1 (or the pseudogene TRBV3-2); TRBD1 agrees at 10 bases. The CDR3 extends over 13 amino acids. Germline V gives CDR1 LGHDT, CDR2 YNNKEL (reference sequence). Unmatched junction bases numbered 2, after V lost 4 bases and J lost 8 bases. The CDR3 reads CASSPGQGDIQYF. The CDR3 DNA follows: TGTGCCAGCAGCCCTGGACAGGGGGACATTCAGTACTTC.

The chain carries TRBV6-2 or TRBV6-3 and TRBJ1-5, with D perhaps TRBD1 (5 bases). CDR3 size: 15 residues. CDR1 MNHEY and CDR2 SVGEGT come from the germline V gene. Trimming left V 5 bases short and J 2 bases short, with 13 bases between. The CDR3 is CASSRKGYGNQPQHF. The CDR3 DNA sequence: TGTGCCAGCAGTCGTAAGGGGTACGGCAATCAGCCCCAGCATTTT.

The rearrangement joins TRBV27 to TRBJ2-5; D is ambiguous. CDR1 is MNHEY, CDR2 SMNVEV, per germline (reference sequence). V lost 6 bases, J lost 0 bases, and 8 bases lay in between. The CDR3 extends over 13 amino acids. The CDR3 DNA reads TGTGCCAGCAGGAGACAAGACCAAGAGACCCAGTACTTC. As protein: CASRRQDQETQYF.

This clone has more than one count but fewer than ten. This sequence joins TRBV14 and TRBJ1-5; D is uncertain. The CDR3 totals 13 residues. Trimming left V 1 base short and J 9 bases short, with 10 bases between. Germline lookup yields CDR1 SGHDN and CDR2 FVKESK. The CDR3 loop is CASSQVQHGPQHF. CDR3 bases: TGTGCCAGCAGCCAAGTACAGCACGGGCCCCAGCATTTT.

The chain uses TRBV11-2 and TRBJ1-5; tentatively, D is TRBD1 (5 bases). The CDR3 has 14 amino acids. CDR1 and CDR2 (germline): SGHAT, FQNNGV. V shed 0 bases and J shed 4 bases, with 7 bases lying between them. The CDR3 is CASSLDGANQPQHF. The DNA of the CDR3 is TGTGCCAGCAGCTTAGATGGGGCGAATCAGCCCCAGCATTTT.

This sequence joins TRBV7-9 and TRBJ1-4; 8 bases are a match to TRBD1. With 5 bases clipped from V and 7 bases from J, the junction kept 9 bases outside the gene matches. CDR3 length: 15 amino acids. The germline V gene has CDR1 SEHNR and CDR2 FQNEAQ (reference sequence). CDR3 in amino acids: CASSLGQGGPEKLFF. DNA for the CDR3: TGTGCCAGCAGCCTAGGACAGGGAGGTCCTGAAAAACTGTTTTTT.

CDR3 protein: CASSLGTGTGELFF. In DNA, the CDR3 is TGTGCCAGCAGCTTAGGGACAGGGACCGGGGAGCTGTTTTTT. The chain links TRBV7-9 to TRBJ2-2; TRBD1 matches 8 bases. CDR3 size: 14 residues. Germline V lookup: CDR1 SEHNR, CDR2 FQNEAQ (reference sequence). V shed 1 base, J shed 5 bases, and the junction held 0 bases outside the gene matches.

CDR3 protein: CASSLEESSGVIVQFF. CDR3 in DNA: TGTGCCAGCAGCTTAGAGGAGTCTAGCGGGGTTATTGTGCAGTTCTTC. V usage is TRBV7-8 and J usage is TRBJ2-1; 9 nucleotides line up with TRBD2. The V segment lost 1 base and the J segment 12 bases; nucleotides outside the gene matches: 13. The CDR3 totals 16 residues. Germline values: CDR1 SGHVS, CDR2 FQNEAQ. Supplemented by reference TRBV7-8 and TRBJ2-1, the full variable domain reads GAGVSQSPRYKVAKRGQDVALRCDPISGHVSLFWYQQALGQGPEFLTYFQNEAQLDKSGLPSDRFFAERPEGSVSTLKIQRTQQEDSAVYLCASSLEESSGVIVQFFGPGTRLTVL.

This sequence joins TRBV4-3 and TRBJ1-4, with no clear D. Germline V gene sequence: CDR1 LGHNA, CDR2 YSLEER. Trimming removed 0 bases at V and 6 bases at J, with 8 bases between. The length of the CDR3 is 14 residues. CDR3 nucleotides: TGCGCCAGCAGCCAAGATTGGAGGGATGAAAAACTGTTTTTT. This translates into CASSQDWRDEKLFF.

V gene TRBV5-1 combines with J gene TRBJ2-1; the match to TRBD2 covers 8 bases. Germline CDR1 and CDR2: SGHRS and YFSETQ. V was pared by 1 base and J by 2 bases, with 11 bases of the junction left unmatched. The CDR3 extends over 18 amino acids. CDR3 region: CASSLFPDGGRTYNEQFF. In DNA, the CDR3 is TGCGCCAGCAGCTTGTTCCCTGATGGCGGGAGGACCTACAATGAGCAGTTCTTC.

The CDR3 coding sequence is TGTGCCAGCAGTTTAGGTGGGACAGTCCATCAGCCCCAGCATTTT. Amino acid sequence: CASSLGGTVHQPQHF. This sequence joins TRBV28 and TRBJ1-5; 7 nucleotides agree with TRBD1. Per germline, CDR1 MDHEN and CDR2 SYDVKM. Trimming at V came to 2 bases and at J to 5 bases, leaving 6 bases not matched to a gene. The CDR3 sequence is 15 residues long.

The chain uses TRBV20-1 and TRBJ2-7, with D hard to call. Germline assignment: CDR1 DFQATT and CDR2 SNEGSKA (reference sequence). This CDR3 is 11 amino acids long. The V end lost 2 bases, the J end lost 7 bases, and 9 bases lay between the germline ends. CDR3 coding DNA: TGCAGTGCTAGATTGAACATTGAGCAGTACTTC. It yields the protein CSARLNIEQYF.

The CDR3 nucleotides are TGTGCCAGCAGCTTTAGCTCCTACGAGCAGTACTTC. Its protein is CASSFSSYEQYF. The chain recombines TRBV11-2 with TRBJ2-7; D gene uncertain. The V end was cut by 3 bases, the J end by 0 bases, with 3 bases between. The CDR3 totals 12 residues. Germline values: CDR1 SGHAT, CDR2 FQNNGV.

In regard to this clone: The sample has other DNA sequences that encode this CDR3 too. CDR3 nucleotide sequence: TGTGCCAGCAGCCGGACACGCCAAGAGACCCAGTACTTC. Its protein product is CASSRTRQETQYF. The chain recombines TRBV3-1 (or the pseudogene TRBV3-2) with TRBJ2-5, with a tentative D call TRBD1 (5 bases). The V gene lost 4 bases and the J gene lost 1 base, with 7 bases spanning the gap. This CDR3 spans 13 amino acids. Germline V CDR1 and CDR2: LGHDT, YNNKEL (reference sequence).

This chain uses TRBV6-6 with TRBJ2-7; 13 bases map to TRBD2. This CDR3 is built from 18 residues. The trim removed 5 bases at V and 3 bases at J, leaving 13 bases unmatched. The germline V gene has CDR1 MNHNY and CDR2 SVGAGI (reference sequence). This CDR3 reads CASSPPWGLAGQVYEQYF. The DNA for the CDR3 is TGTGCCAGCAGTCCACCCTGGGGACTAGCGGGGCAGGTCTACGAGCAGTACTTC.

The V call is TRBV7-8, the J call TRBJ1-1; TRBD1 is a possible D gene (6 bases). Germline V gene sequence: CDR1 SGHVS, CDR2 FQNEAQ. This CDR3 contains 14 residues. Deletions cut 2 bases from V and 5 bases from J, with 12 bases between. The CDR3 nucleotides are TGTGCCAGCAGCTTATCGTGGGGGCTTACTGAAGCTTTCTTT. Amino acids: CASSLSWGLTEAFF.

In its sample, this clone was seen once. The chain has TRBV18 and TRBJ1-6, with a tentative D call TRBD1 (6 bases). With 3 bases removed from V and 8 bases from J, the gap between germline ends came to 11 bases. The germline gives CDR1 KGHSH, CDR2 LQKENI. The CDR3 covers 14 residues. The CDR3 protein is CASSPHPGDSPLHF. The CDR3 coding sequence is TGTGCCAGCTCACCCCATCCAGGGGATTCACCCCTCCACTTT.

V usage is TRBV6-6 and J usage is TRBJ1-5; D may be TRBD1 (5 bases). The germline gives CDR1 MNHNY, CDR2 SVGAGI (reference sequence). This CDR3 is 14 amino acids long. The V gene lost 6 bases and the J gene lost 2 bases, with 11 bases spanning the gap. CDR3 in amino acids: CASRGRGGNQPQHF. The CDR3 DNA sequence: TGTGCCAGCAGGGGGCGCGGAGGCAATCAGCCCCAGCATTTT.

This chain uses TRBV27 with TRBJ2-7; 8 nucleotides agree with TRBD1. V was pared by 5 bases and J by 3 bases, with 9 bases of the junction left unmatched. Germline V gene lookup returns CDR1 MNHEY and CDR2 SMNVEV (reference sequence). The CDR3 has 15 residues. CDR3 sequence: CASSLRQGMIYEQYF. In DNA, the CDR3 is TGTGCCAGCAGTCTAAGACAGGGGATGATCTACGAGCAGTACTTC.

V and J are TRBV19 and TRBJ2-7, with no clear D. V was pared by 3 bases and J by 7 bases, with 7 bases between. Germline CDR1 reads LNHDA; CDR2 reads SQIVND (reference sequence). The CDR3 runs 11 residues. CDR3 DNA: TGTGCCAGTAGTATCGCGTCTGAGCAGTACTTC. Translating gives CASSIASEQYF.